Following are 22 T cell receptor beta chains from one sample sequenced in a study of regulatory T cells in long-lasting Graves disease. Time point in this sample: newly diagnosed GD, antithyroid drugs for less than 3 months. There was RNA extracted from PBMCs, and the TCR library was made from it. Arm-PCR of CDR3 regions with iRepertoire HTBI primers generated TCR beta libraries. TCRdb re-derived calls from the multiplex PCR reads in MiXCR, one entry per CDR3 protein. The data contain about 400,000 distinct CDR3 sequences, approximately 15% of them singletons. This sample also belongs to another study, concerning T cells in Graves' hyperthyroidism and ophthalmopathy.

Sample: peripheral blood mononuclear cells (PBMCs), taken at new diagnosis, from a patient treated with antithyroid drugs. The receptor set was obtained from a woman in her 40s with Graves disease.

The CDR3 DNA reads TGTGCCAGCAGTTTTGGGCAGGGCTTCACCGGGGAGCTGTTTTTT. It codes for CASSFGQGFTGELFF. The rearrangement uses TRBV28 and TRBJ2-2, with a weak D call TRBD1 (5 bases). The germline gives CDR1 MDHEN, CDR2 SYDVKM. V was pared by 3 bases and J by 4 bases, with 12 bases between. This CDR3 contains 15 residues.

This clonotype showed up just a few times. One end of the junction fails to match germline, which may point to a read error. This rearrangement joins TRBV28 to TRBJ2-7; no reliable D call. CDR3 length: 11 amino acids. Germline values: CDR1 MDHEN, CDR2 SYDVKM. CDR3 residues: CASSTGYEQHF. As DNA, the CDR3 is TGTGCCAGCAGTACCGGCTACGAGCAGCACTTC.

The rearrangement joins TRBV2 to TRBJ1-1; 7 bases fit TRBD1. The CDR3 consists of 12 residues. J was trimmed by 4 bases and V by 7 bases; bases with no gene match: 3. Germline V gives CDR1 SNHLY, CDR2 FYNNEI. The CDR3 sequence: CASTTGSTEAFF. CDR3 sequence (DNA): TGTGCCAGCACGACAGGGTCCACTGAAGCTTTCTTT.

Here the CDR3 DNA reads TGTGCCAGCAGTTTATCAAACTCTGGAAACACCATATATTTT. Protein: CASSLSNSGNTIYF. The rearrangement links TRBV12-3 or TRBV12-4 to TRBJ1-3; no clear D gene. There are 14 residues in the CDR3. The V gene lost 2 bases and the J gene lost 0 bases, with 5 bases spanning the gap.

This clonotype turned up a few times. Relative to the germline gene, one junction end is altered; a read error may explain this. V gene TRBV7-7 combines with J gene TRBJ2-5; TRBD1 matches 12 bases. The CDR3 has 14 residues. Germline lookup yields CDR1 SSHAT and CDR2 FNYEAQ (reference sequence). CDR3 residues: CASSRDRGPETQYF. The DNA for the CDR3 is TGTGCTAGCAGCCGGGACAGGGGGCCTGAGACCCAGTACTTC. The whole variable domain, filled in from reference TRBV7-7 and TRBJ2-5, reads GAGVSQSPRYKVTKRGQDVTLRCDPISSHATLYWYQQALGQGPEFLTYFNYEAQPDKSGLPSDRFSAERPEGSISTLTIQRTEQRDSAMYRCASSRDRGPETQYFGPGTRLLVL.

This clonotype was counted many times. The chain carries TRBV29-1 and TRBJ2-5; TRBD2 matches at 8 bases. The CDR3 extends over 13 amino acids. The germline gives CDR1 SQVTM, CDR2 ANQGSEA. The CDR3 sequence: CSGKAGVGETQYF. The CDR3 region has the DNA TGCAGTGGAAAAGCGGGAGTAGGGGAGACCCAGTACTTC.

This clonotype was counted many times. The chain recombines TRBV5-1 with TRBJ2-7, with 9 positions matching TRBD2. Germline V gives CDR1 SGHRS, CDR2 YFSETQ. The CDR3 length is 15 residues. Losses at the gene ends were 2 bases for V and 0 bases for J; bases not matched to a gene: 3. CDR3 protein: CASSFLAGPSYEQYF. CDR3 DNA: TGCGCCAGCAGCTTTCTAGCGGGACCCTCCTACGAGCAGTACTTC. Full variable domain (remainder filled in from reference TRBV5-1 and TRBJ2-7): KAGVTQTPRYLIKTRGQQVTLSCSPISGHRSVSWYQQTPGQGLQFLFEYFSETQRNKGNFPGRFSGRQFSNSRSEMNVSTLELGDSALYLCASSFLAGPSYEQYFGPGTRLTVT.

This clonotype has a count of ten or more. The genes are TRBV9 and TRBJ1-4, with 8 nucleotides matching TRBD1. The CDR3 spans 16 residues. V lost 0 bases, J lost 7 bases, and 8 bases stayed unmatched. From germline, CDR1 is SGDLS and CDR2 YYNGEE. In DNA form, the CDR3 reads TGTGCCAGCAGCGTAGGCCGGGGCAGGGGGCCTGAAAAACTGTTTTTT. This encodes CASSVGRGRGPEKLFF.

This clonotype was counted at least ten times. The J gene is TRBJ2-5, the V gene TRBV5-5, with a possible D match to TRBD2 (6 bases). The CDR3 runs 14 residues. V lost 4 bases and J 4 bases, leaving 14 bases between the germline ends. CDR1 is SGHKS and CDR2 is YYEKEE in the germline V gene (reference sequence). CDR3 coding DNA: TGTGCCAGCAGCGAAAGACTAGTACGAGAGACCCAGTACTTC. Its protein product is CASSERLVRETQYF.

This clonotype was seen many times. This chain uses TRBV3-1 with TRBJ1-1; perhaps TRBD1 as D (5 bases). From germline, CDR1 is LGHDT and CDR2 YNNKEL (reference sequence). The length of the CDR3 is 14 residues. Trimming left V 0 bases short and J 1 base short, with 6 bases between. The CDR3: CASSQDDRNTEAFF. In DNA form, the CDR3 reads TGTGCCAGCAGCCAAGATGACAGGAACACTGAAGCTTTCTTT.

This clonotype was detected many times. This rearrangement joins TRBV30 to TRBJ2-2; D gene ambiguous. Germline loops: CDR1 GTSNPN, CDR2 SVGIG (reference sequence). The CDR3 has 14 amino acids. The ends were cut back, 4 bases at V and 2 bases at J, with 11 bases in the middle. CDR3 region: CAWKADTNTGELFF. The CDR3 coding sequence is TGTGCCTGGAAGGCTGACACCAACACCGGGGAGCTGTTTTTT.

The chain joins TRBV11-3 to TRBJ2-1, with 10 nucleotides matching TRBD2. Germline CDR1 and CDR2: SGHNT and YENEEA. The CDR3 totals 19 residues. Germline trimming cut 4 bases from V and 6 bases from J; bases unmatched to any gene: 18. The CDR3 DNA is TGTGCCAGCAGCTCCCCTACCTCAGCTAGCGGGAGTAAGGGCAATGAGCAGTTCTTC. Amino acid sequence: CASSSPTSASGSKGNEQFF. The variable domain in full, with the rest retrieved from reference TRBV11-3 and TRBJ2-1, is EAGVVQSPRYKIIEKKQPVAFWCNPISGHNTLYWYLQNLGQGPELLIRYENEEAVDDSQLPKDRFSAERLKGVDSTLKIQPAELGDSAVYLCASSSPTSASGSKGNEQFFGPGTRLTVL.

This clonotype appeared many times. The chain joins TRBV12-3 or TRBV12-4 to TRBJ1-2; 8 bases are a match to TRBD1. The CDR3 extends over 17 amino acids. The trim removed 5 bases at V and 4 bases at J, leaving 15 bases unmatched. The CDR3 bases are TGTGCCAGCAGTCGACGCCTCCGGGACAGGACCTTCTATGGCTACACCTTC. Translating it yields CASSRRLRDRTFYGYTF.

V usage is TRBV20-1 and J usage is TRBJ1-2; 7 bases line up with TRBD1. There are 13 residues in the CDR3. V trimming: 6 bases; J trimming: 8 bases; junction bases outside the gene matches: 12. CDR1 is DFQATT and CDR2 is SNEGSKA in the germline V gene (reference sequence). Here the CDR3 reads CSAGPTGFSGYTF. CDR3 nucleotide sequence: TGCAGTGCCGGACCGACAGGGTTCTCCGGCTACACCTTC.

This clonotype was seen many times. The V and J genes are TRBV7-8 and TRBJ2-1, with D uncertain. Trimming shortened V by 3 bases and J by 4 bases, and 13 bases separated the two germline ends. The CDR3 is 15 amino acids. The germline V gene encodes CDR1 SGHVS and CDR2 FQNEAQ. This CDR3 reads CASSLGSGRYNEQFF. The DNA of the CDR3 is TGTGCCAGCAGCTTGGGGTCCGGCCGGTACAATGAGCAGTTCTTC.

This clonotype appeared many times. V usage is TRBV28 and J usage is TRBJ1-1; D is unresolved. This CDR3 contains 16 residues. Germline V gene sequence: CDR1 MDHEN, CDR2 SYDVKM. V shed 2 bases and J shed 0 bases, with 13 bases lying between them. This CDR3 reads CASSLSPSDVNTEAFF. The CDR3 nucleotides read TGTGCCAGCAGTTTAAGCCCGAGCGACGTGAACACTGAAGCTTTCTTT.

As for this clonotype: A much larger clone lies one base from this, so it may be a read error. Here the CDR3 reads CASSPSTSGSITGDLFF. The CDR3 region has the DNA TGTGCCAGCAGCCCCTCGACTAGCGGGAGTATCACCGGGGATCTGTTTTTT. V gene TRBV7-8 combines with J gene TRBJ2-2; 12 nucleotides line up with TRBD2. Germline-derived CDR1 and CDR2 are SGHVS and FQNEAQ. The CDR3 is made up of 17 amino acids.

This clonotype was observed at least ten times. The V and J genes are TRBV15 and TRBJ1-5, with 7 bases that match TRBD1. V was clipped by 0 bases and J by 6 bases; unmatched bases: 8. CDR1 is LNHNV and CDR2 is YYDKDF in the germline V gene (reference sequence). This CDR3 has 16 residues. The CDR3 DNA is TGTGCCACCAGCAGAGATTTTCAGGGGGTGGGTCAGCCCCAGCATTTT. It translates to CATSRDFQGVGQPQHF.

In its sample, this clonotype was seen many times. The V call is TRBV6-2 or TRBV6-3, the J call TRBJ2-7; perhaps TRBD1 as D (5 bases). The CDR3 contains 13 residues. CDR1 and CDR2 from the germline V gene are MNHEY and SVGEGT. With 5 bases removed from V and 3 bases from J, the gap between germline ends came to 11 bases. The CDR3 reads CASSGHDSYEQYF. The CDR3 DNA is TGTGCCAGCAGTGGACACGACAGCTACGAGCAGTACTTC.

This clonotype was seen just once. One junction end disagrees with the germline gene, perhaps due to a read error. The DNA for the CDR3 is TGTGCCACCAGTGCGGCTAGCGTCTACAATGAGCACTTCTTC. Its translation is CATSAASVYNEHFF. The chain employs TRBV24-1 and TRBJ2-1, with a possible D match to TRBD2 (6 bases). The V gene's germline CDR1 is KGHDR and CDR2 SFDVKD. The CDR3 has 14 amino acids.

This clonotype was recorded many times. This chain connects TRBV10-3 to TRBJ2-7; 11 nucleotides agree with TRBD2. Germline V CDR1 and CDR2: ENHRY, SYGVKD. Unmatched junction bases numbered 12, after V lost 2 bases and J lost 9 bases. The CDR3 is 16 amino acids. CDR3 bases: TGTGCCATCAGTGAGGAAGCCTCACTAGCGGGAGAAGGGCAGTACTTC. It encodes CAISEEASLAGEGQYF.

This clonotype has a count of ten or more. The CDR3 reads CASRLPGTGERVYEQYF. DNA for the CDR3: TGTGCCAGCAGACTCCCCGGGACAGGGGAGCGGGTCTACGAGCAGTACTTC. The chain links TRBV6-1 to TRBJ2-7; 10 bases map to TRBD1. CDR1 MNHNS and CDR2 SASEGT come from the germline V gene. V lost 6 bases and J lost 3; bases outside the gene matches: 14. The CDR3 runs 17 residues.